The 7 T cell receptor beta chains presented below share a single source sample, sequenced in a study of cytomegalovirus exposure and HLA in healthy donors. Primers for the PCR totalled 60 Vbeta and 13 Jbeta. Sequencing used immunoSEQ multiplex PCR; TCRdb keeps in-frame clones, though not all of them. The sample consists of about 160,000 clones, 60% to 80% of them appearing once. Sequencing used PBMCs. The origin of the receptors is a woman aged 25 to 39 in good health and CMV-seronegative.

V and J are TRBV10-3 and TRBJ1-2; D is ambiguous. The CDR3 totals 15 residues. Germline CDR1 is ENHRY and CDR2 is SYGVKD. Deletions cut 4 bases from V and 5 bases from J, with 17 bases between. This chain's CDR3 is CAISATDGKKYGYTF. CDR3 nucleotides: TGTGCCATCAGTGCAACAGACGGGAAGAAATATGGCTACACCTTC.

This chain uses TRBV20-1 with TRBJ1-1; D not resolved. This CDR3 region has 11 residues. The germline V gene encodes CDR1 DFQATT and CDR2 SNEGSKA (reference sequence). V dropped 8 bases and J dropped 1 base, with 8 bases sitting between them. This CDR3 is CSTQQNTEAFF. DNA of the CDR3: TGCAGTACCCAACAGAACACTGAAGCTTTCTTT.

The rearrangement joins TRBV7-8 to TRBJ2-7, with D perhaps TRBD2 (6 bases). The CDR3 consists of 15 residues. Germline loops: CDR1 SGHVS, CDR2 FQNEAQ. The ends were cut back, 1 base at V and 4 bases at J, with 14 bases in the middle. CDR3 coding DNA: TGTGCCAGCAGCTTAGGCGGAGGGGCGTTATACGAGCAGTACTTC. Its translation is CASSLGGGALYEQYF.

CDR3 coding DNA: TGTGCCAGCAGCTTACCGGGACAGTATAATTCACCCCTCCACTTT. It encodes CASSLPGQYNSPLHF. The genes are TRBV5-6 and TRBJ1-6, with TRBD1 identical over 7 bases. The V gene's germline CDR1 is SGHDT and CDR2 YYEEEE. The CDR3 is 15 residues long. Trimming cost V 2 bases and J 4 bases; bases outside gene matches: 3. The full variable domain, rest sourced from reference TRBV5-6 and TRBJ1-6, is DAGVTQSPTHLIKTRGQQVTLRCSPKSGHDTVSWYQQALGQGPQFIFQYYEEEERQRGNFPDRFSGHQFPNYSSELNVNALLLGDSALYLCASSLPGQYNSPLHFGNGTRLTVT.

This clone turned up a few times. The chain couples TRBV2 to TRBJ2-3; possibly TRBD2 for D (5 bases). This CDR3 comprises 15 residues. Trimming stripped 10 bases from V and 0 bases from J, with 17 bases between. The V gene's germline CDR1 is SNHLY and CDR2 FYNNEI. In nucleotides, the CDR3 is TGTGCCACTTCACAGCGAGCGGCTAGCACAGATACGCAGTATTTT. It encodes CATSQRAASTDTQYF.

This clone was observed a few times. The genes are TRBV18 and TRBJ1-5; D is possibly TRBD1 (6 bases). The CDR3 loop spans 15 amino acids. V was clipped by 3 bases and J by 6 bases, with 15 bases between them. Germline CDR1 reads KGHSH; CDR2 reads LQKENI. CDR3 sequence: CASSPEGTIGQPQHF. CDR3 DNA sequence: TGTGCCAGCTCACCCGAAGGGACAATTGGTCAGCCCCAGCATTTT.

The gene calls are TRBV29-1 and TRBJ1-1; D remains ambiguous. The CDR3 has 13 amino acids. The ends were cut back, 3 bases at V and 1 base at J, with 9 bases in the middle. Germline loops: CDR1 SQVTM, CDR2 ANQGSEA. The CDR3 nucleotides are TGCAGCGTTGATTGGGCAGCGAACACTGAAGCTTTCTTT. Residues: CSVDWAANTEAFF. Full variable domain (outside the CDR3, taken from reference TRBV29-1 and TRBJ1-1): SAVISQKPSRDICQRGTSLTIQCQVDSQVTMMFWYRQQPGQSLTLIATANQGSEATYESGFVIDKFPISRPNLTFSTLTVSNMSPEDSSIYLCSVDWAANTEAFFGQGTRLTVV.